This entry describes one TCR beta chain. Its specificity is unknown. For the second PCR, which ran for 7 to 11 cycles, a sample-barcoded 5' primer and a J-beta primer mix were used. Unique molecular identifiers of 12 random nucleotides labeled each cDNA. One entry per CDR3 protein results from TCRdb running MiXCR on the 5' RACE reads. The data contain about 1.4 million distinct CDR3 sequences, roughly 64% of them singletons. This entry belongs to a study of blood T cells in healthy people across ages. The study, taken as a whole, reports: Aged donors had fewer naive CD4+ cells and lower diversity than long-lived donors. Researchers judged that diversity estimates from one million T cells fell short of true values. Diversity of TCR beta correlated strongly with naive T cell percentage.

CDR1 and CDR2 from the germline V gene are MNHEY and SMNVEV (reference sequence). This CDR3 contains 14 residues. With V trimmed by 4 bases and J by 5 bases, 6 bases remained unmatched. This receptor was identified in a young man in good health. This chain links TRBV27 with TRBJ1-2; TRBD1 matches at 8 bases. Material for sequencing was blood. Here the CDR3 reads CASSSYRQGYGYTF. The DNA of the CDR3 is TGTGCCAGCAGTTCTTACCGACAGGGGTATGGCTACACCTTC.